The present entry profiles one T cell receptor beta chain with its context. The antigen remains unidentified. This specimen comes from a study of shared clonotypes between healthy human individuals. Findings and limits, study-wide: Only blood was sampled; tissue repertoires likely differ.

Cells designated naive CD8 were CD45RO-negative and were positively selected for CCR7, with terminally differentiated effector memory CD45RA+ cells excluded. Deep-level running was used for the assay. Libraries were prepared by immunoSEQ multiplex PCR; TCRdb keeps only in-frame clonotypes and omits some of them. The table records fewer than 1 million clones, about 96% of them present only once. The V gene's germline CDR1 is SQVTM and CDR2 ANQGSEA. V was pared by 7 bases and J by 3 bases, with 18 bases between. This CDR3 spans 14 amino acids. This clonotype was obtained from a man aged 25-40 years in good health. What was sequenced was naive CD8+ T cells sorted from blood. The V and J genes are TRBV29-1 and TRBJ2-5; maybe TRBD2 (5 bases). The CDR3 sequence is CSAGIGSWEETQYF. The CDR3 DNA reads TGCAGCGCCGGGATAGGGTCTTGGGAAGAGACCCAGTACTTC.